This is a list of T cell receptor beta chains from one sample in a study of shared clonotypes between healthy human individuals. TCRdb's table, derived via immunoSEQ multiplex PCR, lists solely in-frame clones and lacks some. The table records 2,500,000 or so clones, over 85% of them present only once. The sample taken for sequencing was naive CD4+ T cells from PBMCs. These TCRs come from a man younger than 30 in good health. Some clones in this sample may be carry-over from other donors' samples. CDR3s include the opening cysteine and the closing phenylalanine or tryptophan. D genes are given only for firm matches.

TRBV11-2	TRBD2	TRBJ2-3	CASSLEKGLAKGDTQYF
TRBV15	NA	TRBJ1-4	CATRLGGAGEKLFF
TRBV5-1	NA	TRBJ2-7	CASSLLASDRYEQYF
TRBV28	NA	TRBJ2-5	CASSLSRTGAGETQYF
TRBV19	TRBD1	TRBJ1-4	CASSWTGGDEKLFF
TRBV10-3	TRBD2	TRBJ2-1	CAIRQGLADYNEQFF
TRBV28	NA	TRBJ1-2	CASSLGTVKGNYGYTF
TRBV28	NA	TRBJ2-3	CASAFVQRPTDTQYF
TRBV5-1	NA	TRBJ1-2	CASSSGTIWNGYTF
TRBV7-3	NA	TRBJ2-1	CASTASRSFYNEQFF
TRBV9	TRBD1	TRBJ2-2	CASSVLGGPGELFF
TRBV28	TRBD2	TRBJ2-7	CASSLIGTSGSYEQYF
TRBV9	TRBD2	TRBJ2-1	CASSVLSGSWNEQFF
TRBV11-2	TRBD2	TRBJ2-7	CASSDTSGHYEQYF
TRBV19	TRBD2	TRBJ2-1	CASLAGGPSSYNEQFF
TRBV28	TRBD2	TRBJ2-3	CASSKRLAGAGDTQYF
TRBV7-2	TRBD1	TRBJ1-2	CASSFTGAANYGYTF
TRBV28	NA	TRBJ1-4	CASSVLGGWGKLFF
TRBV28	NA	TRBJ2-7	CASRTHVYEQYF